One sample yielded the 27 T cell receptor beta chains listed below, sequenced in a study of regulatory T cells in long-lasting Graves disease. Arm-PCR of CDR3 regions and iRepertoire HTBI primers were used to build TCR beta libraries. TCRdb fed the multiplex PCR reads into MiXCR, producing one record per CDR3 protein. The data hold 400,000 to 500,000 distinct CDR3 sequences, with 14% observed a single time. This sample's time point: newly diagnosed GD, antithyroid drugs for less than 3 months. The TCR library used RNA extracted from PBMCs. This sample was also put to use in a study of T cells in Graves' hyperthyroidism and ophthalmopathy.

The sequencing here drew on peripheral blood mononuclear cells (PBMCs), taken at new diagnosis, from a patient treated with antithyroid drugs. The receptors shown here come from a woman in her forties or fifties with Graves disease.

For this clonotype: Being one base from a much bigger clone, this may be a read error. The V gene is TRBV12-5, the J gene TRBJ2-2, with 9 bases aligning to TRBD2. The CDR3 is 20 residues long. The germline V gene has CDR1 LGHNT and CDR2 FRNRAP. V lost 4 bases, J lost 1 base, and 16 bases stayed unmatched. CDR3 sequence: CASGSATRGIAGVNTGELFF. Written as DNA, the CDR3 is TGTGCTAGTGGTTCCGCGACGAGGGGAATAGCGGGAGTGAACACCGGGGAGCTGTTTTTT.

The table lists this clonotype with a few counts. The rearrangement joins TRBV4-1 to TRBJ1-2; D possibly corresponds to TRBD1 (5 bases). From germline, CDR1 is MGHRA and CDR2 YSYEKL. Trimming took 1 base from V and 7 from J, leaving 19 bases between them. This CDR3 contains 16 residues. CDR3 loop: CASSQVLRGGIGGYTF. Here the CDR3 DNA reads TGCGCCAGCAGCCAAGTACTGAGGGGCGGCATTGGTGGCTACACCTTC.

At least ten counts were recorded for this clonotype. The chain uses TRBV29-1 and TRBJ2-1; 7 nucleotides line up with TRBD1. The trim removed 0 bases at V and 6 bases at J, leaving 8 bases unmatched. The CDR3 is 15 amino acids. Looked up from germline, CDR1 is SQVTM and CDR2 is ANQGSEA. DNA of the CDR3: TGCAGCGTTGAAGATCTTCGGGACAGTATCAATGAGCAGTTCTTC. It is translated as CSVEDLRDSINEQFF.

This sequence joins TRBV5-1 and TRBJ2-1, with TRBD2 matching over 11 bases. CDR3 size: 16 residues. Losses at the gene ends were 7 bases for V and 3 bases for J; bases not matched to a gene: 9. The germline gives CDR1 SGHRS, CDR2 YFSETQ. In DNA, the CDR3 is TGCGCCAGCGGCGGTGGGACTAGCGGTTACTACAATGAGCAGTTCTTC. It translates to CASGGGTSGYYNEQFF.

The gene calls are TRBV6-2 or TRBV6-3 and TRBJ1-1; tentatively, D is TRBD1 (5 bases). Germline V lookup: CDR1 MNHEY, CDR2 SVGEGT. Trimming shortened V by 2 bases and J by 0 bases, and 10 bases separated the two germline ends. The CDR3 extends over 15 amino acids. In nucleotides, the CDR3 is TGTGCCAGCAGTTACAGAGCAGGGATGAACACTGAAGCTTTCTTT. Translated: CASSYRAGMNTEAFF.

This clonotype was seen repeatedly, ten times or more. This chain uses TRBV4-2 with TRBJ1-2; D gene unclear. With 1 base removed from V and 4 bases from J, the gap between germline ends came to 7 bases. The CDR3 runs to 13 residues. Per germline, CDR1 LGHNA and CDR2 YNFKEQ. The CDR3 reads CASSQGQFYGYTF. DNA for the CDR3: TGTGCCAGCAGCCAAGGCCAGTTCTATGGCTACACCTTC.

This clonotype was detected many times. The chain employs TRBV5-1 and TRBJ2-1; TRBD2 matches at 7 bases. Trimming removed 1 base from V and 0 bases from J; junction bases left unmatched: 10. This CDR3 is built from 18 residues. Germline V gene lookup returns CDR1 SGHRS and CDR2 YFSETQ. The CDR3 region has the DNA TGCGCCAGCAGCTTGACCCTATCTAGCGGTAGCTCCTACAATGAGCAGTTCTTC. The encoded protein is CASSLTLSSGSSYNEQFF.

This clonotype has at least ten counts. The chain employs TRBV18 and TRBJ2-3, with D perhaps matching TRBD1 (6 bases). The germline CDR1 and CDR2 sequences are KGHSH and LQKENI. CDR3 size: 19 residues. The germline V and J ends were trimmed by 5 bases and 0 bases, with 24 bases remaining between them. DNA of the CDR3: TGTGCCAGCTCAACGTACTCCAACACAGGGAGCGGTAGCACAGATACGCAGTATTTT. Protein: CASSTYSNTGSGSTDTQYF.

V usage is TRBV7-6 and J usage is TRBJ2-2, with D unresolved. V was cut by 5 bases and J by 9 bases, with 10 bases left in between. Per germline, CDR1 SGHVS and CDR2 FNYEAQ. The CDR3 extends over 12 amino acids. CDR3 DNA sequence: TGTGCCAGCAGCGGCCGGAGCAGGGAGCTGTTTTTT. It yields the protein CASSGRSRELFF.

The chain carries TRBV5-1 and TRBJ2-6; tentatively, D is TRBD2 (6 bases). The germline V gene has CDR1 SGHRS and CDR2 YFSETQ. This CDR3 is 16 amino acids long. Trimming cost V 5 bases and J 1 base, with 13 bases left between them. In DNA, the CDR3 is TGCGCCAGCAGTCCGGGACTCTTATCTGGGGCCAACGTCCTGACTTTC. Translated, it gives CASSPGLLSGANVLTF. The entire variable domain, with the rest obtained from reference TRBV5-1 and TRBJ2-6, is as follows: KAGVTQTPRYLIKTRGQQVTLSCSPISGHRSVSWYQQTPGQGLQFLFEYFSETQRNKGNFPGRFSGRQFSNSRSEMNVSTLELGDSALYLCASSPGLLSGANVLTFGAGSRLTVL.

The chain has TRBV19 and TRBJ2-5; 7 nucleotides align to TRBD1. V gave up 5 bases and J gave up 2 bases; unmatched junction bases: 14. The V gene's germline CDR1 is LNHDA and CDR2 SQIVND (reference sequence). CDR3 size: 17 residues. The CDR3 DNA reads TGTGCCAGTAGTGCACCCTTGGGACAGACCATTCAAGAGACCCAGTACTTC. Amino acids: CASSAPLGQTIQETQYF.

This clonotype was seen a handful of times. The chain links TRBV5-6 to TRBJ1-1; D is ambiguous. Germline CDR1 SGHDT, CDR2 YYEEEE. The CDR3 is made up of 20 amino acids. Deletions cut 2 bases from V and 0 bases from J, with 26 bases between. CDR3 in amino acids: CASSFPLGKRTDLMNTEAFF. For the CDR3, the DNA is TGTGCCAGCAGCTTCCCTTTGGGGAAAAGGACGGACCTTATGAACACTGAAGCTTTCTTT.

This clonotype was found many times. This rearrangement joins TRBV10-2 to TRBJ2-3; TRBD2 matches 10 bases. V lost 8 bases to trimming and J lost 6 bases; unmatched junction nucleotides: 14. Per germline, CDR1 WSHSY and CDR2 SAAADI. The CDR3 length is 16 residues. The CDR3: CASRGALAGVADTQYF. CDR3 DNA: TGCGCCAGCCGGGGCGCCCTAGCGGGAGTTGCCGATACGCAGTATTTT.

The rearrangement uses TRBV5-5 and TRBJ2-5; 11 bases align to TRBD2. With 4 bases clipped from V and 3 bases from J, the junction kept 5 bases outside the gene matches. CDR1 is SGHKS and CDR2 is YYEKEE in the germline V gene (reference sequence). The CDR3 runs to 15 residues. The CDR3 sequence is CASSNPGLAEETQYF. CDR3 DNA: TGTGCCAGCAGCAACCCGGGACTAGCGGAAGAGACCCAGTACTTC.

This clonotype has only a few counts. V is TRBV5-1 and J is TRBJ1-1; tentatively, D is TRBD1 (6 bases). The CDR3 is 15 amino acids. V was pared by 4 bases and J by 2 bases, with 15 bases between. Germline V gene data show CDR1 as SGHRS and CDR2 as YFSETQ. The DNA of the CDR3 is TGCGCCAGCAGCCCCGGGGGCGGGGAAAACACTGAAGCTTTCTTT. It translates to CASSPGGGENTEAFF.

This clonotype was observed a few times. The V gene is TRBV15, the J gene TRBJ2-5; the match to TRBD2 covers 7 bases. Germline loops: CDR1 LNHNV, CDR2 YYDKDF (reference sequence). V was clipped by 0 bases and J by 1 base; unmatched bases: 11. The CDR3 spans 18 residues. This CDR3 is CATSREYVTSAPQETQYF. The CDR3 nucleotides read TGTGCCACCAGCAGAGAGTACGTAACTAGCGCACCCCAAGAGACCCAGTACTTC.

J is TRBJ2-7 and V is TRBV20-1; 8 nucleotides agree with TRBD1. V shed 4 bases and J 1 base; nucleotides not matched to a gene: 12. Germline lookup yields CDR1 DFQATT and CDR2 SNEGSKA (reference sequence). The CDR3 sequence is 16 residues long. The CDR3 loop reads CSAIDSLTGVSYEQYF. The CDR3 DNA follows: TGCAGTGCTATAGATAGTTTGACAGGGGTATCCTACGAGCAGTACTTC.

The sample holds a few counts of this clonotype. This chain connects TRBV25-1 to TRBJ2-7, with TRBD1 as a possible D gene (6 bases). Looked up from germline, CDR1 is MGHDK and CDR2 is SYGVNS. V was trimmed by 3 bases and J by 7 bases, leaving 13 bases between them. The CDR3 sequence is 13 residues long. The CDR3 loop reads CASSELGAREQYF. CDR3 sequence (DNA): TGTGCCAGCAGTGAGTTGGGGGCGAGGGAGCAGTACTTC.

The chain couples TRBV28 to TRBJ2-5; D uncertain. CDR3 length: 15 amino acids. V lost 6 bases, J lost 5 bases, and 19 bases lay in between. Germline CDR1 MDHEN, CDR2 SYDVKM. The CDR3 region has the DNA TGTGCCAGCAGCCGATCCGCCCTCGCCGAGGAGACCCAGTACTTC. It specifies CASSRSALAEETQYF.

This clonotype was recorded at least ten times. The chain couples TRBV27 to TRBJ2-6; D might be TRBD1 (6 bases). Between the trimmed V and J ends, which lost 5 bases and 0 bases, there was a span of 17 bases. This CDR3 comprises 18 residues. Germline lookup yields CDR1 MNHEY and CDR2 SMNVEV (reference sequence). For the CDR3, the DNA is TGTGCCAGCAGTACAGGGAACCTACTACTCTCTGGGGCCAACGTCCTGACTTTC. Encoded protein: CASSTGNLLLSGANVLTF.

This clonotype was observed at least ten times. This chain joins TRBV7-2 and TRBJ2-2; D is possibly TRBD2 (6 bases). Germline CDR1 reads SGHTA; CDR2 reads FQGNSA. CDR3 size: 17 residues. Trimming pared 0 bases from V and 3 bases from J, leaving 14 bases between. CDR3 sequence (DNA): TGTGCCAGCAGCTTAGCGGCCTTAGCGGCCTACACCGGGGAGCTGTTTTTT. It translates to CASSLAALAAYTGELFF. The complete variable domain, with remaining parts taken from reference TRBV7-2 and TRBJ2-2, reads GAGVSQSPSNKVTEKGKDVELRCDPISGHTALYWYRQSLGQGLEFLIYFQGNSAPDKSGLPSDRFSAERTGGSVSTLTIQRTQQEDSAVYLCASSLAALAAYTGELFFGEGSRLTVL.

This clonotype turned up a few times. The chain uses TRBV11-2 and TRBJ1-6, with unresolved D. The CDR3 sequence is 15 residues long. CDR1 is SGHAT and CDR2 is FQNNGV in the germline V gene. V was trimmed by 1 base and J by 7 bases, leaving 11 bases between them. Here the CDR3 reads CASSLGVTKNSPLHF. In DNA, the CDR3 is TGTGCCAGCAGCTTAGGGGTGACAAAAAATTCACCCCTCCACTTT.

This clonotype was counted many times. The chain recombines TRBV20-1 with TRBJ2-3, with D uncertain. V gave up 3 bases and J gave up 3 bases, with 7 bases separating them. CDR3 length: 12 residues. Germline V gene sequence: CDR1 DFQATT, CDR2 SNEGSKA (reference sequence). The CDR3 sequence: CSASPSTDTQYF. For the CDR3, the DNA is TGCAGTGCTAGCCCTTCAACAGATACGCAGTATTTT.

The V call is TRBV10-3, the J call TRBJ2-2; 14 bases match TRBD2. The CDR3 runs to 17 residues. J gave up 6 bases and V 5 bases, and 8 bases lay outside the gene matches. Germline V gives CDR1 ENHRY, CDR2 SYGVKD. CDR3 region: CAISRMTSGRAPGELFF. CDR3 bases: TGTGCCATCAGTCGAATGACTAGCGGGAGGGCCCCCGGGGAGCTGTTTTTT.

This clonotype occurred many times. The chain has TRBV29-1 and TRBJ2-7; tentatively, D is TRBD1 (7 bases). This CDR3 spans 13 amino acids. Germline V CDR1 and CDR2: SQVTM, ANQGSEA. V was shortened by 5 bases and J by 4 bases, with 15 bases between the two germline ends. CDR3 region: CSVLGGGGYEQYF. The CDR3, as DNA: TGCAGCGTTCTCGGAGGGGGCGGATACGAGCAGTACTTC.

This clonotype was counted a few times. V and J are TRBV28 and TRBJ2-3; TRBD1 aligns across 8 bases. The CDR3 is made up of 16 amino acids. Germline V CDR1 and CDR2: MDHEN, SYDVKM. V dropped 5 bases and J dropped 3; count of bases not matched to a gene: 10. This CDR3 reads CASSAGQGAWTDTQYF. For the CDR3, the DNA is TGTGCCAGCAGTGCCGGACAGGGAGCGTGGACAGATACGCAGTATTTT. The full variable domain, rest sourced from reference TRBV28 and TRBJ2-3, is DVKVTQSSRYLVKRTGEKVFLECVQDMDHENMFWYRQDPGLGLRLIYFSYDVKMKEKGDIPEGYSVSREKKERFSLILESASTNQTSMYLCASSAGQGAWTDTQYFGPGTRLTVL.

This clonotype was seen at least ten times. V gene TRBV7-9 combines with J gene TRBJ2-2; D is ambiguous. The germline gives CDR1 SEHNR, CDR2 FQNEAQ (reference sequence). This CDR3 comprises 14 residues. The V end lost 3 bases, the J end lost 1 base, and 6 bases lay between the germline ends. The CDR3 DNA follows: TGTGCCAGCAGCTTTGTTGAGAACACCGGGGAGCTGTTTTTT. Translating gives CASSFVENTGELFF. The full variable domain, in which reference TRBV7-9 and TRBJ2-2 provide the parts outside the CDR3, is DTGVSQNPRHKITKRGQNVTFRCDPISEHNRLYWYRQTLGQGPEFLTYFQNEAQLEKSRLLSDRFSAERPKGSFSTLEIQRTEQGDSAMYLCASSFVENTGELFFGEGSRLTVL.